This T cell receptor (beta chain) is from a study of blood T cells in healthy people across ages. Samples each yielded at least 6 micrograms of total RNA. Germline V gene data show CDR1 as SGHDT and CDR2 as YYEEEE. The length of the CDR3 is 14 residues. Trimming cost V 4 bases and J 5 bases, with 16 bases left between them. A second 7 to 11 cycle PCR used barcoded and J-beta primers. A single record per CDR3 protein comes from TCRdb applying MiXCR to the 5' RACE reads. The table has around 1,500,000 distinct CDR3 sequences, 28% seen once; the top ten hold less than 9.5%. A note on this clonotype: The antigen is undetermined.

The study, taken as a whole, reports: Calculation of diversity from one million T cells yielded estimates considered to be underestimates. The fall in TCR beta diversity per million T cells was roughly linear with age.

The sequenced material came from blood. The TCR sequence derives from a woman aged 25-40 years in good health. The chain links TRBV5-6 to TRBJ2-7; D gene uncertain. CDR3 in DNA: TGTGCCAGCAGCATCAGTCAGATACACGACGAGCAGTACTTC. Its translation is CASSISQIHDEQYF.